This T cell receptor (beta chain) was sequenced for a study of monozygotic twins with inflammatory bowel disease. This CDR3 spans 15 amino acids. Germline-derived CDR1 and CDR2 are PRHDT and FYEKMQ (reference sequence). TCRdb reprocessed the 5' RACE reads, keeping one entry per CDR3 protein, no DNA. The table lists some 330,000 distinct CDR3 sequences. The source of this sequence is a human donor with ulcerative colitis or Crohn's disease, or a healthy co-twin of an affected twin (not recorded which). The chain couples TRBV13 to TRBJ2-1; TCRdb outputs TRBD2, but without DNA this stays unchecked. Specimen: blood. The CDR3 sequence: CASSLVSPTRNEQFF.